This T cell receptor (beta chain) derives from a study of blood T cell repertoires in COVID-19. Sequencing used immunoSEQ multiplex PCR; TCRdb keeps in-frame clones, though not all of them. The table records around 400,000 clones, approximately 87% of them present only once. This clonotype originated in a woman in her thirties with COVID-19, enrolled during active disease. Sample: peripheral blood.

The CDR3 sequence is CASTMGLANTEAFF. In DNA form, the CDR3 reads TGTGCCAGCACCATGGGACTTGCGAACACTGAAGCTTTCTTT. J is TRBJ1-1 and V is TRBV5-6; D may be TRBD1 (5 bases). Germline V gene sequence: CDR1 SGHDT, CDR2 YYEEEE. The V end was cut by 6 bases, the J end by 1 base, with 13 bases between. CDR3 length: 14 residues.